A selection of T cell receptor beta chains follows, all from one sample in a study of CD8+ T cells in alopecia areata. TCRdb's copy holds only in-frame clones and misses some; the assay was immunoSEQ multiplex PCR. Among 250,000 to 350,000 clones, over 45% were seen once, and the ten largest hold more than 0.85%. This sample comprised CD4+ T cells sorted from blood, obtained around week 52, from a patient treated with tofacitinib. The receptors were gathered from a human donor with alopecia areata. Both conserved end residues are part of each CDR3. D genes are given only for firm matches. The size of a clone is reported for some rows only, either as once, few or many, or as a class for expanded clones.

v_gene: TRBV27
len: 13
j_gene: TRBJ2-7
d_gene: .
abundance: .
CDR3aa: CASSLQGNYEQYF
CDR3nt: TGTGCCAGCAGTTTACAGGGAAACTACGAGCAGTACTTC

v_gene: TRBV27
len: 15
j_gene: TRBJ1-2
d_gene: .
abundance: few
CDR3aa: CASSLTSHREDGYTF
CDR3nt: TGTGCCAGCAGTTTAACGTCCCACAGGGAAGATGGCTACACCTTC

v_gene: TRBV25-1
len: 16
j_gene: TRBJ2-1
d_gene: .
abundance: .
CDR3aa: CASSEYGGVTYNEQFF
CDR3nt: TGTGCCAGCAGTGAATATGGAGGGGTCACCTACAATGAGCAGTTCTTC

v_gene: TRBV29-1
len: 13
j_gene: TRBJ1-1
d_gene: TRBD1
abundance: .
CDR3aa: CSVEGQMNTEAFF
CDR3nt: TGCAGCGTGGAGGGACAGATGAACACTGAAGCTTTCTTT

v_gene: TRBV30
len: 13
j_gene: TRBJ2-5
d_gene: .
abundance: .
CDR3aa: CAWGGGRGETQYF
CDR3nt: TGTGCCTGGGGTGGGGGGCGCGGAGAGACCCAGTACTTC

v_gene: TRBV30
len: 14
j_gene: TRBJ2-6
d_gene: .
abundance: .
CDR3aa: CAWTGDTGANVLTF
CDR3nt: TGTGCCTGGACGGGGGACACCGGGGCCAACGTCCTGACTTTC

v_gene: TRBV5-1
len: 13
j_gene: TRBJ1-2
d_gene: TRBD1
abundance: .
CDR3aa: CASSPRTGEGYTF
CDR3nt: TGCGCCAGCAGCCCTCGGACAGGGGAGGGCTACACCTTC

v_gene: TRBV11-2
len: 14
j_gene: TRBJ2-7
d_gene: .
abundance: few
CDR3aa: CASSSPAGAGEQYF
CDR3nt: TGTGCCAGCAGCTCACCCGCGGGGGCGGGGGAGCAGTACTTC

v_gene: TRBV4-1
len: 14
j_gene: TRBJ2-7
d_gene: TRBD1
abundance: .
CDR3aa: CASTRGTGAYEQYF
CDR3nt: TGCGCCAGCACGAGGGGGACAGGGGCCTACGAGCAGTACTTC

v_gene: TRBV5-1
len: 15
j_gene: TRBJ2-1
d_gene: TRBD1
abundance: .
CDR3aa: CASSLAGQGAGEQFF
CDR3nt: TGCGCCAGCAGCTTGGCGGGACAGGGGGCGGGTGAGCAGTTCTTC